These 2 T cell receptor beta chains came from one sample sequenced in a study of T cell repertoires in cytomegalovirus infection. These receptors are not linked to any known antigen. Via MiXCR, TCRdb re-called the reads, giving one row per CDR3 protein. The data contain approximately 500,000 distinct CDR3 sequences, around 30% of them singletons. Material: cultured PBMCs, obtained from culture after CMV antigen stimulation. The receptors here all came from a human donor in good health (CMV status not recorded). Some clones in this sample may be carry-over from other donors' samples.

The V call is TRBV20-1, the J call TRBJ1-1; TRBD1 might be the D (6 bases). Per germline, CDR1 DFQATT and CDR2 SNEGSKA (reference sequence). The CDR3 has 12 amino acids. CDR3 DNA sequence: TGCAGCCCAATGGGGGGCAACACTGAAGCTTTCTTT. It is translated as CSPMGGNTEAFF.

This chain uses TRBV12-3 or TRBV12-4 with TRBJ2-1; D gene uncertain. With 6 bases removed from V and 0 bases from J, the gap between germline ends came to 21 bases. This CDR3 has 18 amino acids. For the CDR3, the DNA is TGTGCCAGCAGCTGGGCAACTGCCCTAGGTTCCTCCTACAATGAGCAGTTCTTC. It encodes CASSWATALGSSYNEQFF.